Below, one TCR beta chain is given with its context. The antigen is not known. These data are taken from a study of blood T cells in healthy people across ages. From germline, CDR1 is SEHNR and CDR2 FQNEAQ (reference sequence). The V and J ends lost 2 bases and 6 bases respectively, with 15 bases between them. This CDR3 has 15 residues. A minimum of 7 million PBMCs was isolated per sample. A sample-barcoded 5' primer and a J-beta primer mix were used in a second PCR of roughly 6 to 11 cycles. TCRdb passed the 5' RACE reads through MiXCR, listing each CDR3 protein once. Of over a million distinct CDR3 sequences in the sample, 42% are singletons; the top ten hold 7.9%. Study-level points and caveats: Any conclusive comparison of naive versus antigen-experienced cells was prevented by using unsorted PBMCs.

The TCR comes from a woman under 30 in good health. The sample consisted of blood. The chain couples TRBV7-9 to TRBJ2-3; no firm D call. DNA for the CDR3: TGTGCCAGCAGCTTATTTGTGCAGCCCCCGGATACGCAGTATTTT. Protein sequence: CASSLFVQPPDTQYF.